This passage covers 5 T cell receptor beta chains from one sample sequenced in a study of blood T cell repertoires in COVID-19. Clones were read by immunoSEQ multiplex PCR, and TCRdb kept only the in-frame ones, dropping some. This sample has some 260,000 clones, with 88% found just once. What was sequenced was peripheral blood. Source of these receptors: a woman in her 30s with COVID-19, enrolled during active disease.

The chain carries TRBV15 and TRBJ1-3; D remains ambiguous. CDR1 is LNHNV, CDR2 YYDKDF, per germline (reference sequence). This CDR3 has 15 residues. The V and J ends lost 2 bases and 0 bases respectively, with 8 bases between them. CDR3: CATSRIRSSGNTIYF. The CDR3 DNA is TGTGCCACCAGCAGAATCAGAAGCTCTGGAAACACCATATATTTT.

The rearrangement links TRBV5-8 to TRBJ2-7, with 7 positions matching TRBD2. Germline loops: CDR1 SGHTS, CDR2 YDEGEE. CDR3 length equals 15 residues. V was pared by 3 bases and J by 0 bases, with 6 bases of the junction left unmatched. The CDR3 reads CASSSREEFSYEQYF. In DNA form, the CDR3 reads TGTGCCAGCAGCTCTCGGGAGGAGTTCTCCTACGAGCAGTACTTC.

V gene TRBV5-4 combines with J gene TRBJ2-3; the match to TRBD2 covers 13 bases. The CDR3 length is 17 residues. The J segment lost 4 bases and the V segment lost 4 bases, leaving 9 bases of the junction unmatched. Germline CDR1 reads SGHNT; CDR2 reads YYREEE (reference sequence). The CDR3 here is CASSPGFTSGRADTQYF. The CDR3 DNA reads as TGTGCCAGCAGCCCGGGTTTTACTAGCGGGAGGGCAGATACGCAGTATTTT.

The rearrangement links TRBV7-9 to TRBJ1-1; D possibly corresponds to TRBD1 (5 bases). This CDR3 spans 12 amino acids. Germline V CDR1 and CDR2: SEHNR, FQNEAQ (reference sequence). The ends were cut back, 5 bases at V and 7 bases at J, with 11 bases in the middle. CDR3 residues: CASSPRQLEAFF. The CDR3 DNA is TGTGCCAGCAGCCCCCGACAGCTTGAAGCTTTCTTT.

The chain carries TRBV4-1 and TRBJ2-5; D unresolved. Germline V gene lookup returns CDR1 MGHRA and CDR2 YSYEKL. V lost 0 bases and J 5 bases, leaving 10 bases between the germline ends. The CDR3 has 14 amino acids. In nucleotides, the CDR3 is TGCGCCAGCAGCCAAGATCTTGCTACTGAGACCCAGTACTTC. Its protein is CASSQDLATETQYF.